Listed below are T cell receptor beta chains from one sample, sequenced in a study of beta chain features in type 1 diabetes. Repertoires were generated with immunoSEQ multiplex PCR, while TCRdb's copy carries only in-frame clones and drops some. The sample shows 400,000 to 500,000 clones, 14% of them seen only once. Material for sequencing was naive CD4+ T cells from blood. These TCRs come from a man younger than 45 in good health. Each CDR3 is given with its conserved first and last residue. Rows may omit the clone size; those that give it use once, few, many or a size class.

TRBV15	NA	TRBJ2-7	CAHGQSYEQYF
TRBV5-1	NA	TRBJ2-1	CASSLVSGQTRNEQFF
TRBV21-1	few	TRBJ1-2	CASIHPHLYGYTF
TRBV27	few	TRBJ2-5	CASSFYGAQETQYF
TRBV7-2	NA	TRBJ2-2	CASRVNTGELFF
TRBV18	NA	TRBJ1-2	CASSQDRSYGYTF
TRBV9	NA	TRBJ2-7	CASSVGQGAAEQYF
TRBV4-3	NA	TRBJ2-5	CASSQEGTGPETQYF
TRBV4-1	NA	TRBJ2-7	CASSQGTPRSYEQYF
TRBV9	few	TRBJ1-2	CASSEGGANYGYTF
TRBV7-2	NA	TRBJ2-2	CASSRKGGTGELFF
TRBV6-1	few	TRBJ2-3	CASSEAGSTDTQYF
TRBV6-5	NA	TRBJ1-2	CASSYSRANYGYTF
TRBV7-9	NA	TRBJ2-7	CASSDPRQVSYEQYF
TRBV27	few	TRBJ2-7	CASSFRAGGLPYEQYF
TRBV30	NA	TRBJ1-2	CAWSLGDRELYGYTF
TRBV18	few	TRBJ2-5	CASSPTGGETQYF
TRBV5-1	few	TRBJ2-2	CASSFSGRNTGELFF
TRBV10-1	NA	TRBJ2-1	CASGDSDNEQFF
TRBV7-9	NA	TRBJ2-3	CASNQYRGQFPDTQYF
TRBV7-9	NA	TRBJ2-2	CASSLAGSTGELFF
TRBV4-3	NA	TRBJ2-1	CASSQDLRTNEQFF
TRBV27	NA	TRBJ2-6	CASSLSTGGSSGANVLTF
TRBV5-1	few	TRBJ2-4	CASSLAWDFGKNIQYF
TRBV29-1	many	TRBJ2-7	CSVEKTGKSYEQYF